This is a list of T cell receptor beta chains from one sample in a study of T cell changes during pregnancy in multiple sclerosis. This table comes from immunoSEQ multiplex PCR, and its TCRdb copy is limited to in-frame clones, with some not included. This table holds fewer than 65,000 clones, roughly 90% found once. Sequenced material: CD4+ T cells from peripheral blood mononuclear cells, taken after pregnancy. These receptors all come from a female donor with multiple sclerosis, enrolled in a pregnancy study. The CDR3 runs from the conserved cysteine through the conserved F or W. D genes are given only for firm matches.

j_call	v_call	d_call	cdr3_aa
TRBJ1-2	TRBV25-1	TRBD1	CASSGQVFYGYTF
TRBJ2-1	TRBV10-3	TRBD2	CATSSREGYNNEQFF
TRBJ1-2	TRBV7-2	NA	CASSLARVGTYGYTF
TRBJ1-1	TRBV10-3	NA	CAIRGGGGWNTEAFF
TRBJ1-1	TRBV2	TRBD1	CASRPRQGVNTEAFF
TRBJ2-4	TRBV5-6	NA	CASSLGGTAQDIQYF
TRBJ2-1	TRBV7-8	TRBD2	CASSSSGSQYNEQFF
TRBJ2-1	TRBV19	TRBD2	CASSPRGTSGATRQFF
TRBJ2-1	TRBV18	NA	CASSPSYRLHEQFF
TRBJ1-2	TRBV2	TRBD1	CASRLTGTNYGYTF
TRBJ2-1	TRBV5-1	TRBD2	CASRGGTTPYNEQFF
TRBJ1-5	TRBV29-1	TRBD1	CSVGATGGNQPQHF
TRBJ1-3	TRBV7-2	TRBD1	CASSLAGTGRNTIYF
TRBJ2-6	TRBV6-5	NA	CASSYSAAGANVLTF
TRBJ2-7	TRBV28	TRBD1	CASSTARTGASYEQYF
TRBJ1-4	TRBV5-1	TRBD1	CASTLSGTGNEKLFF
TRBJ1-1	TRBV9	TRBD1	CASSRSQGGLNTEAFF